There are a few counts of the clone carrying this TCR beta chain. Antigen specificity is unknown. The CDR3 spans 12 residues. V lost 8 bases and J 0 bases, leaving 9 bases between the germline ends. Germline-derived CDR1 and CDR2 are SGHRS and YFSETQ. The data were taken from a study of T cell repertoires in cytomegalovirus infection. The wider study: Epitope selection comprised recently identified HLA-C-restricted CMV epitopes and well-studied HLA-B-restricted CMV epitopes.

Study outcomes and limitations: The ex vivo response showed dominance by HLA-C-restricted CMV-specific TCR beta clonotypes.

A single record per CDR3 protein comes from TCRdb applying MiXCR to the reads. The sample consists of approximately 110,000 distinct CDR3 sequences, over 30% of them appearing once. V is TRBV5-1 and J is TRBJ2-7, with D perhaps matching TRBD1 (6 bases). This specimen consisted of CD8+ T cells from cultured PBMCs, obtained from culture after CMV antigen stimulation. This clonotype originated in a human donor in good health (CMV status not recorded). Some clones in this sample may be carry-over from other donors' samples. The DNA for the CDR3 is TGCGCCAGTGGGACAAACTCCTACGAGCAGTACTTC. Translating it yields CASGTNSYEQYF. Complete variable domain (other parts from reference TRBV5-1 and TRBJ2-7): KAGVTQTPRYLIKTRGQQVTLSCSPISGHRSVSWYQQTPGQGLQFLFEYFSETQRNKGNFPGRFSGRQFSNSRSEMNVSTLELGDSALYLCASGTNSYEQYFGPGTRLTVT.